One sample yielded the 20 T cell receptor beta chains listed below, sequenced in a study of shared clonotypes between healthy human individuals. TCRdb's copy holds only in-frame clones and misses some; the assay was immunoSEQ multiplex PCR. The data hold 2 million to 2.5 million clones, with under 95% observed a single time. Naive CD8 cells comprised CD45RO-negative, CCR7-positively selected cells, excluding terminally differentiated effector memory CD45RA+ cells. The sequenced material came from naive CD8+ T cells from PBMCs. The receptors come from a man between 18 and 35 years old in good health. Some clones in this sample may be carry-over from other donors' samples.

V is TRBV6-1 and J is TRBJ2-1; the D gene is possibly TRBD1 (6 bases). Germline lookup yields CDR1 MNHNS and CDR2 SASEGT. The CDR3 is made up of 16 amino acids. Trimming took off 1 base at V and 0 bases at J, with 10 bases between the two ends. DNA for the CDR3: TGTGCCAGCAGTGAAGGGGGGCACAGCTCCTACAATGAGCAGTTCTTC. This codes for CASSEGGHSSYNEQFF.

V usage is TRBV9 and J usage is TRBJ2-7; D is tentatively TRBD1 or TRBD2 (5 bases each). The germline V gene encodes CDR1 SGDLS and CDR2 YYNGEE. The CDR3 contains 15 residues. The germline V and J ends were trimmed by 3 bases and 1 base, with 14 bases remaining between them. The CDR3 protein is CASSAGSRVSYEQYF. DNA for the CDR3: TGTGCCAGCAGCGCGGGAAGCAGGGTATCCTACGAGCAGTACTTC.

J is TRBJ2-1 and V is TRBV7-9; D might be TRBD2 (6 bases). The germline V gene has CDR1 SEHNR and CDR2 FQNEAQ (reference sequence). V shed 6 bases and J shed 4 bases, with 22 bases lying between them. This CDR3 has 17 amino acids. CDR3 amino acids: CASSQSGRLGTYNEQFF. In DNA form, the CDR3 reads TGTGCCAGCAGTCAGTCGGGTCGACTGGGGACTTACAATGAGCAGTTCTTC.

The CDR3 sequence: CASSPRGGFSYNEQFF. CDR3 sequence (DNA): TGTGCCAGCAGTCCTCGAGGAGGTTTTTCCTACAATGAGCAGTTCTTC. The rearrangement joins TRBV25-1 to TRBJ2-1; perhaps TRBD2 as D (5 bases). CDR1 and CDR2 (germline): MGHDK, SYGVNS. This CDR3 has 16 amino acids. Trimming pared 5 bases from V and 1 base from J, leaving 15 bases between.

Points on this clone: Other DNA sequences within the sample encode an identical CDR3. This chain connects TRBV6-5 to TRBJ1-1, with 7 bases that match TRBD1. J lost 1 base, V lost 4 bases, and 3 bases had no gene match. CDR1 and CDR2 (germline): MNHEY, SVGAGI. CDR3 length equals 14 residues. The CDR3, as DNA: TGTGCCAGCAGTTTGACAGGGAGGAACACTGAAGCTTTCTTT. Translated, it gives CASSLTGRNTEAFF.

This chain connects TRBV27 to TRBJ1-1; 11 nucleotides align to TRBD1. The germline V gene has CDR1 MNHEY and CDR2 SMNVEV (reference sequence). Trimming took 7 bases from V and 4 from J; bases not matched to a gene: 8. CDR3 size: 15 residues. CDR3 amino acids: CASTSVGTGGTEAFF. The CDR3 DNA reads TGTGCCAGCACCTCCGTGGGGACAGGGGGCACTGAAGCTTTCTTT.

This rearrangement joins TRBV6-1 to TRBJ1-1; no reliable D call. V shed 1 base and J shed 3 bases, with 12 bases lying between them. The CDR3 contains 15 residues. Germline V lookup: CDR1 MNHNS, CDR2 SASEGT. CDR3 coding DNA: TGTGCCAGCAGTGAAGTTTTGTACGGATACACTGAAGCTTTCTTT. It encodes CASSEVLYGYTEAFF.

The chain employs TRBV2 and TRBJ1-1, with D unresolved. The germline V gene has CDR1 SNHLY and CDR2 FYNNEI. Between the trimmed V and J ends, which lost 8 bases and 4 bases, there was a span of 14 bases. The CDR3 spans 13 residues. DNA of the CDR3: TGTGCCAGCTATGCCGGCCGCCCCACTGAAGCTTTCTTT. Residues: CASYAGRPTEAFF.

The table lists this clone with a count of one. This sequence joins TRBV2 and TRBJ1-1; D is possibly TRBD1 (5 bases). Looked up from germline, CDR1 is SNHLY and CDR2 is FYNNEI. The CDR3 is 15 amino acids. V was trimmed by 3 bases and J by 4 bases, leaving 15 bases between them. CDR3 amino acids: CASSDVAGWVTEAFF. The CDR3 coding sequence is TGTGCCAGCAGTGATGTTGCAGGGTGGGTCACTGAAGCTTTCTTT. Filled out from reference TRBV2 and TRBJ1-1, the complete variable domain reads EPEVTQTPSHQVTQMGQEVILRCVPISNHLYFYWYRQILGQKVEFLVSFYNNEISEKSEIFDDQFSVERPDGSNFTLKIRSTKLEDSAMYFCASSDVAGWVTEAFFGQGTRLTVV.

The chain links TRBV7-3 to TRBJ2-3, with 9 bases identical to TRBD2. CDR1 is SGHTA, CDR2 FQGTGA, per germline. V shed 1 base, J shed 5 bases, and the junction held 4 bases outside the gene matches. The CDR3 totals 15 residues. The DNA of the CDR3 is TGTGCCAGCAGCTTAAGCGGGAGGGCCAAAGATACGCAGTATTTT. Its translation is CASSLSGRAKDTQYF.

This clone was detected a few times. The chain has TRBV5-4 and TRBJ2-2, with a weak D call TRBD2 (5 bases). Per germline, CDR1 SGHNT and CDR2 YYREEE (reference sequence). The CDR3 has 15 amino acids. V was shortened by 0 bases and J by 5 bases, with 11 bases between the two germline ends. The CDR3 DNA sequence: TGTGCCAGCAGCTTGGTCGCCCCGGGGACCGGGGAGCTGTTTTTT. Translation gives CASSLVAPGTGELFF.

A note on this clone: The same CDR3 arises from other DNA sequences in this sample as well. V is TRBV4-3 and J is TRBJ1-3; no clear D. This CDR3 spans 15 amino acids. V was pared by 0 bases and J by 0 bases, with 6 bases between. Germline V CDR1 and CDR2: LGHNA, YSLEER. The CDR3 region is CASSQDGSSGNTIYF. CDR3 nucleotide sequence: TGCGCCAGCAGCCAAGACGGCAGCTCTGGAAACACCATATATTTT.

The chain uses TRBV2 and TRBJ2-1; D uncertain. Trimming stripped 3 bases from V and 2 bases from J, with 11 bases between. Germline CDR1 and CDR2: SNHLY and FYNNEI. CDR3 length: 15 residues. The chain's CDR3 is CASSDTGPAYNEQFF. As DNA, the CDR3 is TGTGCCAGCAGTGATACCGGGCCAGCCTACAATGAGCAGTTCTTC.

This clone showed up just once. The J gene is TRBJ2-5, the V gene TRBV7-9, with a tentative D call TRBD2 (6 bases). Germline V gene sequence: CDR1 SEHNR, CDR2 FQNEAQ (reference sequence). V was pared by 1 base and J by 4 bases, with 22 bases between. The CDR3 length is 18 residues. CDR3 sequence (DNA): TGTGCCAGCAGCTTAGGGTTTTGGGGGGAAGGGAAGTCAGAGACCCAGTACTTC. This codes for CASSLGFWGEGKSETQYF.

The V and J genes are TRBV4-1 and TRBJ2-7; tentative D call: TRBD2 (6 bases). Germline lookup yields CDR1 MGHRA and CDR2 YSYEKL. The V end was cut by 0 bases, the J end by 3 bases, with 12 bases between. The CDR3 loop spans 15 amino acids. Here the CDR3 DNA reads TGCGCCAGCAGCCAAGATCCACGGGAGTTCTACGAGCAGTACTTC. Translating gives CASSQDPREFYEQYF.

This chain links TRBV5-1 with TRBJ1-2; D perhaps matches TRBD1 (5 bases). Looked up from germline, CDR1 is SGHRS and CDR2 is YFSETQ. The V end lost 1 base, the J end lost 3 bases, and 13 bases lay between the germline ends. This CDR3 region has 15 residues. The CDR3 region has the DNA TGCGCCAGCAGCTTGAGTCAGGGTGGAGACTATGGCTACACCTTC. This codes for CASSLSQGGDYGYTF.

This clone was counted a single time. In nucleotides, the CDR3 is TGCGCCAGCAGTCGCAACGGGTGGGACGAGCAGTACTTC. Its translation: CASSRNGWDEQYF. V is TRBV5-1 and J is TRBJ2-7, with D unresolved. Germline loops: CDR1 SGHRS, CDR2 YFSETQ. CDR3 length equals 13 residues. The V and J ends lost 5 bases and 5 bases respectively, with 14 bases between them.

CDR3 sequence: CASSFMTGVTEAFF. The CDR3 DNA is TGTGCCAGCAGTTTTATGACAGGGGTCACTGAAGCTTTCTTT. This chain links TRBV6-6 with TRBJ1-1; 8 bases are a match to TRBD1. In germline, CDR1 is MNHNY, CDR2 SVGAGI (reference sequence). The CDR3 consists of 14 residues. Trimming at V came to 4 bases and at J to 4 bases, leaving 5 bases not matched to a gene.

The chain joins TRBV9 to TRBJ2-7; D is undetermined. Germline loops: CDR1 SGDLS, CDR2 YYNGEE. V was trimmed by 0 bases and J by 5 bases, leaving 15 bases between them. There are 15 residues in the CDR3. The CDR3 here is CASSVGGNPYNEQYF. The CDR3, as DNA: TGTGCCAGCAGCGTAGGTGGTAATCCCTATAACGAGCAGTACTTC.

The J gene is TRBJ2-7, the V gene TRBV10-3; the match to TRBD1 covers 7 bases. V lost 1 base, J lost 3 bases, and 6 bases stayed unmatched. CDR3 length: 15 amino acids. The germline gives CDR1 ENHRY, CDR2 SYGVKD. In DNA, the CDR3 is TGTGCCATCAGTGAGTATGACAGGGAGAACTACGAGCAGTACTTC. The encoded protein is CAISEYDRENYEQYF.